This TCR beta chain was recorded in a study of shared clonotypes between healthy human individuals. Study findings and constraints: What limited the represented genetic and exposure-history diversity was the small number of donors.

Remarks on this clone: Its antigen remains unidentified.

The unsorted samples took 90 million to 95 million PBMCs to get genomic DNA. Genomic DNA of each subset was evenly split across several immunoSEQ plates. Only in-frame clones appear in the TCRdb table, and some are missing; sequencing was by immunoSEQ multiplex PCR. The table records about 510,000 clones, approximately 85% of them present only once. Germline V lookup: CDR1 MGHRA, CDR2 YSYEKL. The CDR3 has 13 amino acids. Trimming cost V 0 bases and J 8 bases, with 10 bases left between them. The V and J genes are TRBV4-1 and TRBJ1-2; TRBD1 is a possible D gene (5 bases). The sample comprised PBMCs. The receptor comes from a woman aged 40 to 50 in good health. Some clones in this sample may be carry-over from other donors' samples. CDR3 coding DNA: TGCGCCAGCAGCCAAGACAGGGAGGGCGGCTACACCTTC. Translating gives CASSQDREGGYTF.